This T cell receptor (beta chain) appears in the sequencing data of a study of T cell responses to AZD1222 COVID-19 vaccine. Study-wide results and limits: White British people made up most donors, females outnumbered males, and clonal diversity was possibly underestimated. The repertoires were collected only after the peak T cell response.

Sequenced by immunoSEQ multiplex PCR; TCRdb stores in-frame clones only, minus some. The table shows around 140,000 clones, with roughly 87% occurring only once. CDR1 and CDR2 from the germline V gene are KGHSH and LQKENI. Trimming removed 4 bases at V and 0 bases at J, with 5 bases between. The CDR3 has 13 amino acids. Turning to this clone: Its antigen is not identified.

The V gene is TRBV18, the J gene TRBJ2-3; D remains unclear. The sequence was obtained from an adult who received the AZD1222 COVID-19 vaccine. The material was peripheral blood, obtained 28 days after the second AZD1222 dose. As DNA, the CDR3 is TGTGCCAGCTCACTGGCCAGCACAGATACGCAGTATTTT. Amino acids: CASSLASTDTQYF.